The clone carrying this T cell receptor (beta chain) was seen only once. Antigen: not known. They ran version v3.0 of the immunoSEQ assay at survey level. Clones were sequenced by immunoSEQ multiplex PCR, and TCRdb holds only the in-frame ones, with some missing. The sample consists of around 29,000 clones, approximately 90% of them appearing once. Amounts of about 0.85-10 million cryopreserved PBMC were held in the samples before DNA extraction. The sample is drawn from a study of long-term antiretroviral therapy in people with HIV. Study results and limitations: Clones expanded before ART dominated the repertoire at all time points.

V was pared by 0 bases and J by 3 bases, with 9 bases between. Germline V CDR1 and CDR2: SGHRS, YFSETQ. This CDR3 is built from 15 residues. This specimen consisted of unsorted PBMCs, obtained 3.2 years before starting antiretroviral therapy. The chain is built from TRBV5-1 and TRBJ2-2; no firm D call. The clonotype was recovered from a man between 50 and 59 years old with HIV. The CDR3 is CASSLESSDTGELFF. DNA of the CDR3: TGCGCCAGCAGCTTGGAGTCCAGCGACACCGGGGAGCTGTTTTTT.